A single sample is the source of the 25 T cell receptor beta chains below, sequenced in a study of blood T cell repertoires in COVID-19. Generated by immunoSEQ multiplex PCR, the TCRdb table keeps only in-frame clones and is missing some. The sample has approximately 450,000 clones, 75% to 90% seen once; the top ten hold approximately 4.3%. The specimen sequenced was peripheral blood. These receptors were obtained from a woman aged 25 to 39 with acute or convalescent COVID-19.

The chain couples TRBV12-3 or TRBV12-4 to TRBJ2-1, with 8 nucleotides matching TRBD1. V trimming: 3 bases; J trimming: 8 bases; junction bases outside the gene matches: 3. The CDR3 covers 13 residues. This CDR3 reads CASSFDRGDEQFF. The CDR3 bases are TGTGCCAGCAGTTTTGACAGGGGCGATGAGCAGTTCTTC.

CDR3 in amino acids: CASSRQGVNQPQHF. The CDR3 DNA is TGTGCCAGCAGTCGCCAGGGGGTCAATCAGCCCCAGCATTTT. The V gene is TRBV28, the J gene TRBJ1-5; TRBD1 matches at 7 bases. Germline V gene data show CDR1 as MDHEN and CDR2 as SYDVKM. The CDR3 contains 14 residues. The V gene end was trimmed by 5 bases and the J gene end by 3 bases; junction bases not matched to a gene: 4.

The chain is built from TRBV28 and TRBJ2-7; TRBD2 is a possible D gene (5 bases). Germline loops: CDR1 MDHEN, CDR2 SYDVKM. Trimming left V 8 bases short and J 4 bases short, with 12 bases between. The CDR3 totals 12 residues. CDR3 bases: TGTGCCAGCGGGCGGGCTCGATACGAGCAGTACTTC. Its protein is CASGRARYEQYF.

This chain uses TRBV7-7 with TRBJ2-2; no reliable D call. Germline V lookup: CDR1 SSHAT, CDR2 FNYEAQ (reference sequence). The CDR3 is 16 amino acids. Between the trimmed V and J ends, which lost 4 bases and 3 bases, there was a span of 15 bases. CDR3 in DNA: TGTGCCAGCAGCTCCCATCTTACAGACGACACCGGGGAGCTGTTTTTT. Translating gives CASSSHLTDDTGELFF.

V and J are TRBV6-1 and TRBJ2-5; 7 nucleotides match TRBD2. Trimming at V came to 1 base and at J to 4 bases, leaving 3 bases not matched to a gene. From germline, CDR1 is MNHNS and CDR2 SASEGT. The CDR3 totals 14 residues. CDR3 residues: CASSEGPGGETQYF. Written as DNA, the CDR3 is TGTGCCAGCAGTGAAGGTCCGGGAGGAGAGACCCAGTACTTC.

The J gene is TRBJ1-1, the V gene TRBV11-2, with D tentatively TRBD1 (5 bases). The CDR3 length is 17 residues. Trimming pared 2 bases from V and 1 base from J, leaving 17 bases between. Germline V lookup: CDR1 SGHAT, CDR2 FQNNGV. The chain's CDR3 is CASSLRAGQGRNTEAFF. The CDR3 DNA sequence: TGTGCCAGCAGCTTAAGAGCGGGGCAGGGCAGGAACACTGAAGCTTTCTTT.

This chain joins TRBV5-1 and TRBJ2-5, with 7 bases lining up with TRBD1. The CDR3 runs 16 residues. The V gene's germline CDR1 is SGHRS and CDR2 YFSETQ. V shed 1 base and J 5 bases; nucleotides not matched to a gene: 11. In DNA, the CDR3 is TGCGCCAGCAGCTTGAGATGGTGGGGCAGGGGGGAGACCCAGTACTTC. It specifies CASSLRWWGRGETQYF.

The chain has TRBV2 and TRBJ1-1; possible D gene TRBD1, 6 bases. Germline V CDR1 and CDR2: SNHLY, FYNNEI. Between the trimmed V and J ends, which lost 7 bases and 0 bases, there was a span of 15 bases. This CDR3 region has 15 residues. CDR3 coding DNA: TGTGCCAGCAAGCTAAGGACAGTGATGAACACTGAAGCTTTCTTT. This encodes CASKLRTVMNTEAFF.

The V call is TRBV4-1, the J call TRBJ2-7, with 8 bases lining up with TRBD1. The V and J ends lost 3 bases and 2 bases, in that order; junction bases with no gene match: 9. The CDR3 totals 16 residues. The germline CDR1 and CDR2 sequences are MGHRA and YSYEKL. CDR3 nucleotides: TGCGCCAGCAGCCATCCCAAGGACAGGGACACCTACGAGCAGTACTTC. Its translation is CASSHPKDRDTYEQYF.

This clone was recorded only once. The rearrangement uses TRBV4-1 and TRBJ2-7, with TRBD1 identical over 7 bases. The CDR3 length is 14 residues. Per the germline V gene, CDR1 is MGHRA and CDR2 is YSYEKL. Losses at the gene ends were 1 base for V and 7 bases for J; bases not matched to a gene: 7. CDR3 region: CASSQVGGSEEQYF. DNA for the CDR3: TGCGCCAGCAGCCAAGTAGGGGGCTCGGAAGAGCAGTACTTC.

The rearrangement links TRBV4-2 to TRBJ2-7, with TRBD1 matching 7 bases. The CDR3 has 15 amino acids. CDR1 LGHNA and CDR2 YNFKEQ come from the germline V gene. The V segment lost 0 bases and the J segment 4 bases; nucleotides outside the gene matches: 6. The CDR3 sequence is CASSQDATGWYEQYF. CDR3 in DNA: TGTGCCAGCAGCCAAGACGCGACAGGGTGGTACGAGCAGTACTTC.

The chain carries TRBV29-1 and TRBJ2-3; D may be TRBD2 (5 bases). Per germline, CDR1 SQVTM and CDR2 ANQGSEA. The CDR3 is made up of 13 amino acids. Trimming pared 4 bases from V and 2 bases from J, leaving 10 bases between. This CDR3 reads CSVAGIATDTQYF. CDR3 coding DNA: TGCAGCGTTGCCGGGATCGCCACAGATACGCAGTATTTT.

This chain links TRBV27 with TRBJ2-1, with 16 bases aligning to TRBD2. The germline CDR1 and CDR2 sequences are MNHEY and SMNVEV (reference sequence). The V gene end was trimmed by 6 bases and the J gene end by 8 bases; junction bases not matched to a gene: 10. The CDR3 runs 17 residues. CDR3 in amino acids: CASRPFGTSGGVDEQFF. The CDR3, as DNA: TGTGCCAGCAGACCTTTCGGGACTAGCGGGGGGGTAGATGAGCAGTTCTTC.

This clone was counted a single time. This chain uses TRBV28 with TRBJ1-2; 7 nucleotides align to TRBD1. The germline gives CDR1 MDHEN, CDR2 SYDVKM. V gave up 6 bases and J gave up 4 bases; unmatched junction bases: 11. The CDR3 covers 15 residues. The CDR3 reads CASSTTGLVTYGYTF. For the CDR3, the DNA is TGTGCCAGCAGCACGACAGGGTTAGTTACCTATGGCTACACCTTC.

The chain carries TRBV28 and TRBJ1-3, with no clear D. V was trimmed by 2 bases and J by 9 bases, leaving 17 bases between them. The CDR3 sequence is 15 residues long. Per the germline V gene, CDR1 is MDHEN and CDR2 is SYDVKM. As DNA, the CDR3 is TGTGCCAGCAGTTTACCCACGGTGTCGCGTGGCACCATATATTTT. Translated, it gives CASSLPTVSRGTIYF.

This clone was observed a handful of times. The chain joins TRBV28 to TRBJ2-7; unclear D gene. Germline V CDR1 and CDR2: MDHEN, SYDVKM. This CDR3 is 16 amino acids long. Trimming removed 6 bases from V and 2 bases from J, with 20 bases in between. The CDR3 sequence: CASSSYSPDHTYEQYF. The CDR3 coding sequence is TGTGCCAGCAGCTCTTACAGCCCGGATCATACCTACGAGCAGTACTTC.

J is TRBJ2-3 and V is TRBV29-1; D is ambiguous. This CDR3 has 11 residues. The germline gives CDR1 SQVTM, CDR2 ANQGSEA. The germline V and J ends were trimmed by 5 bases and 8 bases, with 11 bases remaining between them. The DNA of the CDR3 is TGCAGCGTTTCCGGCCTAGGTACGCAGTATTTT. Its translation is CSVSGLGTQYF.

This chain joins TRBV19 and TRBJ1-5; D unresolved. V shed 5 bases and J shed 9 bases, with 14 bases lying between them. The germline gives CDR1 LNHDA, CDR2 SQIVND (reference sequence). This CDR3 has 13 amino acids. In DNA form, the CDR3 reads TGTGCCAGTAGTCCATCCCACGGTGGGCCCCAGCATTTT. Its translation: CASSPSHGGPQHF.

The rearrangement links TRBV2 to TRBJ1-5; TRBD1 agrees at 9 bases. V was pared by 8 bases and J by 6 bases, with 11 bases of the junction left unmatched. The CDR3 totals 15 residues. Germline-derived CDR1 and CDR2 are SNHLY and FYNNEI. This chain's CDR3 is CASAGDRVCCQPQHF. CDR3 DNA sequence: TGTGCCAGCGCCGGGGACAGGGTGTGTTGTCAGCCCCAGCATTTT.

This rearrangement joins TRBV4-2 to TRBJ1-2; D is perhaps TRBD1 (6 bases). The CDR3 extends over 17 amino acids. Germline CDR1 reads LGHNA; CDR2 reads YNFKEQ. With 1 base removed from V and 4 bases from J, the gap between germline ends came to 19 bases. Here the CDR3 DNA reads TGTGCCAGCAGCCAAGCAGGGGAAGGCATTCGGGGCTATGGCTACACCTTC. Its protein product is CASSQAGEGIRGYGYTF.

The chain couples TRBV7-3 to TRBJ1-6; TRBD1 aligns across 9 bases. CDR1 is SGHTA, CDR2 FQGTGA, per germline. Trimming removed 4 bases from V and 6 bases from J; junction bases left unmatched: 1. This CDR3 is 14 amino acids long. CDR3 nucleotide sequence: TGTGCCAGCAGCTCGGGACAGGGTAATTCACCCCTCCACTTT. As protein: CASSSGQGNSPLHF.

V gene TRBV6-5 combines with J gene TRBJ2-1; the match to TRBD2 covers 8 bases. There are 13 residues in the CDR3. Losses at the gene ends were 6 bases for V and 6 bases for J; bases not matched to a gene: 4. The germline CDR1 and CDR2 sequences are MNHEY and SVGAGI. The CDR3: CASRLSGVNEQFF. The CDR3 nucleotides read TGTGCCAGCAGACTTAGCGGGGTCAATGAGCAGTTCTTC.

V and J are TRBV9 and TRBJ2-3; D remains ambiguous. The CDR3 contains 13 residues. Germline V CDR1 and CDR2: SGDLS, YYNGEE. The V end was cut by 3 bases, the J end by 4 bases, with 9 bases between. The DNA for the CDR3 is TGTGCCAGCAGCGGAACTCCCCCAGATACGCAGTATTTT. It codes for CASSGTPPDTQYF.

CDR3 coding DNA: TGCGCCAGCAGCTTGTTAGCGGGGGGAAGTCAAGAGACCCAGTACTTC. It yields the protein CASSLLAGGSQETQYF. J is TRBJ2-5 and V is TRBV5-1, with 10 bases aligning to TRBD2. The V segment lost 1 base and the J segment 2 bases; nucleotides outside the gene matches: 5. This CDR3 is 16 amino acids long. Germline CDR1 and CDR2: SGHRS and YFSETQ.

V is TRBV19 and J is TRBJ1-4; D is possibly TRBD1 (5 bases). The V gene lost 6 bases and the J gene lost 6 bases, with 14 bases spanning the gap. The CDR3 length is 14 residues. Per germline, CDR1 LNHDA and CDR2 SQIVND (reference sequence). This CDR3 is CASSPPQEHEKLFF. In nucleotides, the CDR3 is TGTGCCAGTAGCCCGCCACAGGAACATGAAAAACTGTTTTTT.